Listed below are T cell receptor beta chains from one sample, sequenced in a study of cytomegalovirus exposure and HLA in healthy donors. Generated by immunoSEQ multiplex PCR, the TCRdb table keeps only in-frame clones and is missing some. Of tens of thousands of clones listed, around 84% are singletons. Sequenced sample: PBMCs. These receptor sequences come from a woman between 40 and 50 years old in good health and CMV-seropositive. CDR3s include the opening cysteine and the closing phenylalanine or tryptophan.

cdr3_aa v_call
CASSLTGGFNEQYF TRBV5-1
CASSTKGTSGSRNEQFF TRBV7-2
CASSLWAGGTDTQYF TRBV5-8
CASIDRDGGYTF TRBV28
CASSLSGWGEETQYF TRBV5-5
CASSLGLAGVRETQYF TRBV11-3
CASSPRDRGRMNTEAFF TRBV18
CASSLGGREGDEQYF TRBV7-2
CASSPRDRGNSGANVLTF TRBV19
CASSMDTGGAGNTIYF TRBV28
CASSITKTGRYSNQPQHF TRBV19
CASSELRDSLIYGYTF TRBV2